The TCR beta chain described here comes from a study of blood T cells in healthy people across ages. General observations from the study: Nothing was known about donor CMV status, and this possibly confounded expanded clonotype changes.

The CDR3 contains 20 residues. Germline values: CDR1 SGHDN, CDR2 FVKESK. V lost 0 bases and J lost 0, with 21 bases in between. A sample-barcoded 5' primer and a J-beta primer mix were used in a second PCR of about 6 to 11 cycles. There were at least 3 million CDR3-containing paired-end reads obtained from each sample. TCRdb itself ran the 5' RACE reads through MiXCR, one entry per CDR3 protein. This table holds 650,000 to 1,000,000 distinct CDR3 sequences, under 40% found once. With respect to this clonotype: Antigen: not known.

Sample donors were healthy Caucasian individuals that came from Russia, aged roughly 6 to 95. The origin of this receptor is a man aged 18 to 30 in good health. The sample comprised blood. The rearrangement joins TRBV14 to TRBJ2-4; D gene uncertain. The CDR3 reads CASSQDQVLPPVLAKNIQYF. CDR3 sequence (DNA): TGTGCCAGCAGCCAAGATCAAGTCCTACCCCCAGTTCTAGCCAAAAACATTCAGTACTTC.